This T cell receptor beta chain was found in a study of PD-L1 blockade in urothelial cancer. Sequencing was performed with immunoSEQ multiplex PCR; in TCRdb, only in-frame clones are kept and a portion is missing. This table holds about 55,000 clones, roughly 80% found once. In germline, CDR1 is MNHEY, CDR2 SVGAGI. There are 15 residues in the CDR3. V was cut by 7 bases and J by 4 bases, with 20 bases left in between. The V call is TRBV6-5, the J call TRBJ2-7; a possible D gene is TRBD1 (5 bases). Sequencing was performed on PBMCs, taken around atezolizumab (anti-PD-L1) treatment. The source is a man between 65 and 79 years old with urothelial cancer. The CDR3 spells CASTYSSGPGYEQYF. DNA of the CDR3: TGTGCCAGCACCTACTCTTCAGGGCCAGGGTACGAGCAGTACTTC.